This T cell receptor beta chain appears in the sequencing data of a study of T cell responses to AZD1222 COVID-19 vaccine. In the study overall: Pooling covered second doses at about 4 or about 12 weeks.

The study's findings and limits: Only 5 to 7 individuals given AZD1222 were seropositive at baseline. Donors in the cohort were predominantly white British and more often female, and clonal diversity was possibly underestimated. Reports indicate that nearly half of spike-specific TCRs are directed at unmutated variant regions.

Generated by immunoSEQ multiplex PCR, the TCRdb table keeps only in-frame clones and is missing some. Of around 110,000 clones in the sample, about 90% are singletons; the top ten hold 7.5%. On this clone: What it recognizes is unknown.

Germline V gene lookup returns CDR1 MNHEY and CDR2 SVGAGI. The CDR3 totals 14 residues. V dropped 9 bases and J dropped 4; count of bases not matched to a gene: 7. Here the sequenced sample was peripheral blood, taken on day 0 of AZD1222 vaccination. The chain couples TRBV6-5 to TRBJ1-1; TRBD1 matches 11 bases. The source is an adult in good health. The CDR3 DNA reads TGTGCCAGGGTTACCGGGACAGGGGGCACTGAAGCTTTCTTT. Protein product: CARVTGTGGTEAFF.